This T cell receptor (beta chain) was recovered during a study of tumor T cells in aggressive B-cell lymphoma (TCRdb year 2017). Concerning this clone itself: What antigen it recognizes has not been identified. No base quality values were provided; no much bigger clone lies one nucleotide off.

Taken from the germline V gene, the CDR1 and CDR2 loops are LGHNA and YNFKEQ. The CDR3 numbers 18 residues from cysteine through phenylalanine. The read is trimmed to its CDR3 DNA, 54 bases read in frame from base 1. Trimming accounts for 0 bases at V and 7 bases at J, while the number of junction bases matched to no gene is 15. The library was generated by the immunoSEQ multiplex PCR assay. The clones in this table, taken by TCRdb from immuneACCESS, are in-frame only. Not every clone is retained; where verified, under half of the shortfall comes from an unresolved V gene, and the cause of the rest is unknown. The sample table lists around 10,000 clones, 80% to 95% of them with a count of one. Approximately 3% of the sample goes to the ten largest clones.

What was sequenced was tumor tissue. This receptor was obtained from an adult with diffuse large B cell lymphoma. The rearranged chain carries TRBV4-2 and TRBJ2-7; TRBD2 fits 10 bases in the junction. The nucleotide sequence is TGTGCCAGCAGCCAAGAGATGGCGAGCGGGAGGGCCGGAGGGGAGCAGTACTTC. This sequence encodes CASSQEMASGRAGGEQYF.